This passage covers 4 T cell receptor beta chains from one sample sequenced in a study of T cell responses to AZD1222 COVID-19 vaccine. The table came from immunoSEQ multiplex PCR; TCRdb's copy has only in-frame clones and leaves some out. The sample holds about 180,000 clones, 80% to 90% seen once. The input for sequencing was peripheral blood, taken on day 0 of AZD1222 vaccination. The receptors stem from an adult in good health.

The chain recombines TRBV6-5 with TRBJ2-5; the match to TRBD1 covers 12 bases. The CDR3 loop spans 14 amino acids. Germline V CDR1 and CDR2: MNHEY, SVGAGI. Trimming at V came to 8 bases and at J to 4 bases, leaving 5 bases not matched to a gene. The CDR3 region has the DNA TGTGCCAGCGCCGAGGGACAGGGGGCAGAGACCCAGTACTTC. Translated, it gives CASAEGQGAETQYF.

The chain links TRBV28 to TRBJ2-7; TRBD2 matches 16 bases. This CDR3 has 19 amino acids. V lost 4 bases and J lost 5; bases outside the gene matches: 14. Germline V CDR1 and CDR2: MDHEN, SYDVKM. DNA of the CDR3: TGTGCCAGCAGTTACAACACCCTCGGGACTAGCGGGAGGGTGGACGAGCAGTACTTC. Residues: CASSYNTLGTSGRVDEQYF. The variable domain in full, with the rest retrieved from reference TRBV28 and TRBJ2-7, is DVKVTQSSRYLVKRTGEKVFLECVQDMDHENMFWYRQDPGLGLRLIYFSYDVKMKEKGDIPEGYSVSREKKERFSLILESASTNQTSMYLCASSYNTLGTSGRVDEQYFGPGTRLTVT.

The V gene is TRBV12-5, the J gene TRBJ1-1, with no clear D. Germline lookup yields CDR1 LGHNT and CDR2 FRNRAP. The V gene lost 1 base and the J gene lost 3 bases, with 3 bases spanning the gap. This CDR3 is 12 amino acids long. The CDR3 loop reads CASGLAYTEAFF. In DNA, the CDR3 is TGTGCTAGTGGTTTGGCTTACACTGAAGCTTTCTTT.

The chain is built from TRBV28 and TRBJ2-7, with unresolved D. V dropped 6 bases and J dropped 2 bases, with 5 bases sitting between them. The CDR3 runs to 11 residues. Per the germline V gene, CDR1 is MDHEN and CDR2 is SYDVKM. The CDR3 DNA follows: TGTGCCAGCAGCGCCCCCTACGAGCAGTACTTC. Residues: CASSAPYEQYF.